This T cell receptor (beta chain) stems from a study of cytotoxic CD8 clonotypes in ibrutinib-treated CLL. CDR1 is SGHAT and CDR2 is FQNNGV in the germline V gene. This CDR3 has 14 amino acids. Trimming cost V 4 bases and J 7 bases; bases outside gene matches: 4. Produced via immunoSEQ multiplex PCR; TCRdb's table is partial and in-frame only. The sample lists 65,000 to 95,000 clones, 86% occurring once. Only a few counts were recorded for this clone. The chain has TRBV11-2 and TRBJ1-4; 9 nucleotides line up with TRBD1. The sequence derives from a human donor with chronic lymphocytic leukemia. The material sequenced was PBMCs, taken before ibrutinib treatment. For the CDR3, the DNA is TGTGCCAGCAGCTCCGGGACAGGGCGTGAAAAACTGTTTTTT. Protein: CASSSGTGREKLFF.